Listed below are T cell receptor beta chains from one sample, sequenced in a study of regulatory T cells in long-lasting Graves disease. TCRdb reprocessed the multiplex PCR reads via MiXCR and lists one record per CDR3 protein. The sample shows hundreds of thousands of distinct CDR3 sequences, about 16% of them seen only once. Another study also made use of these data, one on T cells in Graves' hyperthyroidism and ophthalmopathy.

The sequencing here drew on peripheral blood mononuclear cells (PBMCs), taken at new diagnosis, from a patient treated with antithyroid drugs. The receptor source for this set is a man between 18 and 35 years old with Graves disease. Each CDR3 is given with its conserved first and last residue. The order of the fields is D gene, CDR3 length, clone size, V gene, J gene, CDR3 DNA, CDR3 protein. A D gene is named only where the DNA matches it firmly. A row's size may be missing; if present it is once, few, many or a size class.

TRBD2	14	many	TRBV20-1	TRBJ2-3	TGCAGTGCTAGGGCTAGCGGGAGGTCGGATACGCAGTATTTT	CSARASGRSDTQYF
-	13	many	TRBV12-3/TRBV12-4	TRBJ2-7	TGTGCCAGCAGCTTGGAACAGCCCTACGAGCAGTACTTC	CASSLEQPYEQYF
TRBD1	14	many	TRBV20-1	TRBJ2-7	TGCAGTGCTACCCCGGACAGGGTATCCTACGAGCAGTACTTC	CSATPDRVSYEQYF
-	14	many	TRBV13	TRBJ2-5	TGTGCCAGCAGCCAGACAGGAGTCCTGGAGACCCAGTACTTC	CASSQTGVLETQYF
-	17	many	TRBV30	TRBJ1-1	TGTGCCTGGCATACAGATCTCGGACTGCTCAGCGGCACTGAAGCTTTCTTT	CAWHTDLGLLSGTEAFF
-	14	-	TRBV20-1	TRBJ2-7	TGCAGTGCTAGAGGTAGCAGGGTGTCCCACGAGCAGTACTTC	CSARGSRVSHEQYF
-	19	many	TRBV7-9	TRBJ1-1	TGTGCCAGCAGCCCAGGCCCCAACAGAGAATCCCCATTCGGTACTGAAGCTTTCTTT	CASSPGPNRESPFGTEAFF
TRBD2	16	many	TRBV7-9	TRBJ2-1	TGTGCCAGCAGCCGTCCGGGACTAGCGGGTCGGAATGAGCAGTTCTTC	CASSRPGLAGRNEQFF
TRBD2	16	-	TRBV20-1	TRBJ2-2	TGCAGTGCTAAGGGACTAGCGGGAGATATCACCAGGGAGCTGTTTTTT	CSAKGLAGDITRELFF
-	15	once	TRBV3-1	TRBJ2-5	TGTGCCAGCAGCCAAGGATTTAGGGGACAAGAGACCCAGTACTTC	CASSQGFRGQETQYF
-	14	-	TRBV11-1	TRBJ2-3	TGTGCCAGCAGCTTACAGACTCGCACAGATACGCAGTATTTT	CASSLQTRTDTQYF
-	17	-	TRBV7-3	TRBJ2-2	TGTGCCAGCAGCTACGGGACGAGGGAAGGGACCCCCGGGGAGCTGTTTTTT	CASSYGTREGTPGELFF
-	14	few	TRBV5-1	TRBJ1-1	TGCGCCAGCAGCGACCCCTCTTCCTTTCCTGAAGCTTTCTTT	CASSDPSSFPEAFF
-	12	many	TRBV28	TRBJ1-1	TGTGCCAGCAGGTCTGTCCACACTGAAGCTTTCTTT	CASRSVHTEAFF
TRBD2	14	many	TRBV7-2	TRBJ2-7	TGTGCCACCGGCACTAGCGGGCCCGGATACGAGCAGTACTTC	CATGTSGPGYEQYF
TRBD1	15	few	TRBV2	TRBJ2-3	TGTGCCAGCAGTTCTCCGGGACAGGGGCAAGATACGCAGTATTTT	CASSSPGQGQDTQYF
-	15	many	TRBV12-3/TRBV12-4	TRBJ2-2	TGTGCCAGCAGTTTTGGGGCAGGGTACGACGGGGAGCTGTTTTTT	CASSFGAGYDGELFF
-	13	many	TRBV7-9	TRBJ1-1	TGTGCCAGCAGCCTTGACAGGAACACTGAAGCTTTCTTT	CASSLDRNTEAFF
-	13	-	TRBV19	TRBJ1-1	TGTGCCAGTAGTATTAGGGGGGCCACTGAAGCTTTCTTT	CASSIRGATEAFF
-	17	few	TRBV20-1	TRBJ2-7	TGCAGTGCTAGAGATTTCCTCGGCCAGGGGTCGCCCCACGAGCAGTACTTC	CSARDFLGQGSPHEQYF
-	14	-	TRBV20-1	TRBJ1-2	TGCAGTGCTAGAGAGGGCAGGTCTAACTATGGCTACACCTTC	CSAREGRSNYGYTF
TRBD2	16	many	TRBV7-9	TRBJ2-1	TGTGCCAGCAGCTTAGGCGGAGCGGGAGCCTACAATGAGCAGTTCTTC	CASSLGGAGAYNEQFF
-	14	-	TRBV30	TRBJ2-5	TGTGCCTGGAGGCGCTCCAGGGGAGAAGAGACCCAGTACTTC	CAWRRSRGEETQYF
TRBD1	15	many	TRBV11-3	TRBJ2-3	TGTGCCAGCAGCCTGAGGACAGGGATTACAGATACGCAGTATTTT	CASSLRTGITDTQYF
TRBD2	14	few	TRBV29-1	TRBJ2-3	TGCAGCGGTGAGTCGGGAGGGCCAACAGATACGCAGTATTTT	CSGESGGPTDTQYF
-	13	many	TRBV12-3/TRBV12-4	TRBJ1-6	TGTGCCAGCAGCCCCTCAGGAGGCGCACCCCTCCACTTT	CASSPSGGAPLHF
TRBD2	15	many	TRBV11-2	TRBJ2-7	TGTGCCAGCAGCTCCCTAGCGGAGAGGGCCTACGAGCAGTACTTC	CASSSLAERAYEQYF
TRBD1	15	many	TRBV7-8	TRBJ1-4	TGTGCCAGCAGCTTAGAAGGGACAGTCAATGAAAAACTGTTTTTT	CASSLEGTVNEKLFF
-	11	many	TRBV20-1	TRBJ2-1	TGCAGTGCTAGAGCCAGCAATGAGCAGTTCTTC	CSARASNEQFF
-	12	many	TRBV30	TRBJ1-1	TGTGCCTGGGGCACAGTTTACACTGAAGCTTTCTTT	CAWGTVYTEAFF
-	16	few	TRBV27	TRBJ2-3	TGTGCCAGCAGTTTATTGCAGGGGAGGGGCGCAGATACGCAGTATTTT	CASSLLQGRGADTQYF
-	15	-	TRBV4-1	TRBJ1-2	TGCGCCAGCAGCCGGACCCTAAGGCCGGACTATGGCTACACCTTC	CASSRTLRPDYGYTF
TRBD1	18	-	TRBV20-1	TRBJ2-2	TGCAGTGCAGGGACAGGGTACAGGAAAACGGGACACACCCGGGAGCTGTTTTTT	CSAGTGYRKTGHTRELFF
-	10	many	TRBV2	TRBJ2-3	TGTGCCAGCTTAGCGGATACGCAGTATTTT	CASLADTQYF
-	17	-	TRBV12-5	TRBJ2-1	TGTGCTAGTGGTTTGGGGCCATGGGCGGGTGGGTACAATGAGCAGTTCTTC	CASGLGPWAGGYNEQFF
TRBD2	16	many	TRBV10-3	TRBJ2-7	TGTGCCATCAGAGGGTCGGGGGGAGGCCTCTCCTACGAGCAGTACTTC	CAIRGSGGGLSYEQYF
-	14	many	TRBV7-8	TRBJ1-2	TGTGCCAGCAGCTTAACCTACGGATCCTATGGCTACACCTTC	CASSLTYGSYGYTF
-	14	many	TRBV6-1	TRBJ2-7	TGTGCCAGCAGTCTAAGGAGGGATACCTACGAGCAGTACTTC	CASSLRRDTYEQYF
-	12	many	TRBV29-1	TRBJ2-1	TGCAGCGTTGTAGGGCCCGGCCATGAGCAGTTCTTC	CSVVGPGHEQFF
-	16	many	TRBV6-2/TRBV6-3	TRBJ2-4	TGTGCCAGCAGTTACTTTAGCGGAGGGGGCAAAAACATTCAGTACTTC	CASSYFSGGGKNIQYF
-	15	-	TRBV6-1	TRBJ2-1	TGTGCCAGCAGTGAAGGGGCGGGCTGGGCTGTTGAGCAGTTCTTC	CASSEGAGWAVEQFF
TRBD1	14	many	TRBV6-5	TRBJ1-2	TGTGCCAGCAGTTACGGGACAGGATGGGATGGCTACACCTTC	CASSYGTGWDGYTF
-	12	many	TRBV12-5	TRBJ2-5	TGTGCTAGTGGTATAAGCCAAGAGACCCAGTACTTC	CASGISQETQYF
TRBD1	15	-	TRBV6-2/TRBV6-3	TRBJ1-3	TGTGCCAGCGGGGACAGGGCCTATTCTGGAAACACCATATATTTT	CASGDRAYSGNTIYF
TRBD1	13	many	TRBV7-2	TRBJ1-2	TGTGCCAGCAGCTTCCGGGACAGGGAGATCTACACCTTC	CASSFRDREIYTF
-	15	-	TRBV9	TRBJ2-1	TGTGCCAGCAGCGTAGGAGGGATGGCCTACAATGAGCAGTTCTTC	CASSVGGMAYNEQFF
-	15	few	TRBV19	TRBJ2-2	TGTGCCAGTAGTAGTGGGGCCGCGAACACCGGGGAGCTGTTTTTT	CASSSGAANTGELFF
-	16	-	TRBV13	TRBJ2-7	TGTGCCAGCAGCTTAACCCAGACTATAAGCTCCTACGAGCAGTACTTC	CASSLTQTISSYEQYF
TRBD1	16	-	TRBV27	TRBJ2-7	TGTGCCAGCAGGAGACAGGGGACAGGACCAATCGACGAGCAGTACTTC	CASRRQGTGPIDEQYF
TRBD2	15	many	TRBV28	TRBJ2-5	TGTGCCAGCATTTGGCGGGAGGGCCTAGGGGAGACCCAGTACTTC	CASIWREGLGETQYF
TRBD1	14	many	TRBV10-3	TRBJ2-1	TGTGCCATCAGTTCGACAGGGGGGAACAATGAGCAGTTCTTC	CAISSTGGNNEQFF
-	17	many	TRBV28	TRBJ2-7	TGTGCCAGCAGTTTACTGCCAGGATCGACAGAACACTACGAGCAGTACTTC	CASSLLPGSTEHYEQYF
-	15	few	TRBV5-1	TRBJ2-5	TGCGCCAGCAGCTTGGGGGCCAGGGGTTTTGAGACCCAGTACTTC	CASSLGARGFETQYF
TRBD1	14	-	TRBV7-9	TRBJ2-5	TGTGCCAGCAGCTGGACAGGGGGCCAAGAGACCCAGTACTTC	CASSWTGGQETQYF
-	13	few	TRBV10-3	TRBJ2-5	TGTGCCATCAAGGGAGTGGTCCAAGAGACCCAGTACTTC	CAIKGVVQETQYF
-	13	many	TRBV5-1	TRBJ2-1	TGCGCCAGCAGCCCGATTAGCGGCAATGAGCAGTTCTTC	CASSPISGNEQFF
-	13	few	TRBV19	TRBJ2-7	TGTGCCAGTAGTACTACTCGCGCCTACGAGCAGTACTTC	CASSTTRAYEQYF
-	14	-	TRBV28	TRBJ1-1	TGTGCCAGCAGTTTAACGCAGGGTGGCACTGAAGCTTTCTTT	CASSLTQGGTEAFF
TRBD1	12	many	TRBV29-1	TRBJ1-1	TGCAGCGTCGGACAGGGGAACACTGAAGCTTTCTTT	CSVGQGNTEAFF